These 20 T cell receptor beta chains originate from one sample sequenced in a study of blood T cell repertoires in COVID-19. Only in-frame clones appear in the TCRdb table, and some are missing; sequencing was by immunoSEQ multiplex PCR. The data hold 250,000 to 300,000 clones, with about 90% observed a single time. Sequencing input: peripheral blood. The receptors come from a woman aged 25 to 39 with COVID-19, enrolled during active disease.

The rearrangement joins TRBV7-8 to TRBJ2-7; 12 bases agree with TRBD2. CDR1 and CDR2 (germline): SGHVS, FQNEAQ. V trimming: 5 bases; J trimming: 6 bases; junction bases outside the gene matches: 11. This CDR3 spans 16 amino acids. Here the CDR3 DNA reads TGTGCCAGCAGCGGCATCAGACTAGCGGGAGCGGTCGAGCAGTACTTC. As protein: CASSGIRLAGAVEQYF.

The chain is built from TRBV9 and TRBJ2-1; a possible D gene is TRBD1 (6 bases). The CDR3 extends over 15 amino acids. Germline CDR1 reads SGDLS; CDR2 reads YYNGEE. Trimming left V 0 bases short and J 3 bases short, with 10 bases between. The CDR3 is CASSVVSGVYNEQFF. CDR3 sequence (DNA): TGTGCCAGCAGCGTAGTGTCAGGGGTCTACAATGAGCAGTTCTTC.

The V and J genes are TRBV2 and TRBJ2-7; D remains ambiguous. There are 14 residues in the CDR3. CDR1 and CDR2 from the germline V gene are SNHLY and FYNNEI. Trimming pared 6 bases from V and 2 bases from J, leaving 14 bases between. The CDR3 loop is CASSSGSPPYEQYF. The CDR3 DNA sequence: TGTGCCAGCAGCTCGGGTAGCCCTCCCTACGAGCAGTACTTC.

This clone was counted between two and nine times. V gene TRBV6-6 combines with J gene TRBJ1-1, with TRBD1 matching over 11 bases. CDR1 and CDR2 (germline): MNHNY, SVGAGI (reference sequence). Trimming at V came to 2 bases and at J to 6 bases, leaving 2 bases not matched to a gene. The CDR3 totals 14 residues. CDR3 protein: CASSYGTGGSEAFF. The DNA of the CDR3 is TGTGCCAGCAGTTACGGGACAGGGGGGTCTGAAGCTTTCTTT.

CDR3 DNA: TGTGCCAGCTCACCACGTACAGGGGAAGTCTACGAGCAGTACTTC. This translates into CASSPRTGEVYEQYF. The gene calls are TRBV18 and TRBJ2-7; TRBD1 aligns across 7 bases. V lost 1 base, J lost 3 bases, and 6 bases stayed unmatched. CDR1 and CDR2 from the germline V gene are KGHSH and LQKENI. The CDR3 has 15 amino acids.

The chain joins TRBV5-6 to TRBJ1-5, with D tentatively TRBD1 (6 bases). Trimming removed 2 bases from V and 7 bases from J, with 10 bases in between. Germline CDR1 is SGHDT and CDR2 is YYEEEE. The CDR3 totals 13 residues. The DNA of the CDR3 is TGTGCCAGCAGCTTTAGGGGGTACCAGCCCCAGCATTTT. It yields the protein CASSFRGYQPQHF.

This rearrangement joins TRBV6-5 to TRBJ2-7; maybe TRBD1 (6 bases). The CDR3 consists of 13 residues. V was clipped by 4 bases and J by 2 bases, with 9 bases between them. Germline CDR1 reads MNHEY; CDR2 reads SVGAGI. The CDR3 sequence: CASSFRGAYEQYF. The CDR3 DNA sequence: TGTGCCAGCAGTTTCAGGGGAGCCTACGAGCAGTACTTC.

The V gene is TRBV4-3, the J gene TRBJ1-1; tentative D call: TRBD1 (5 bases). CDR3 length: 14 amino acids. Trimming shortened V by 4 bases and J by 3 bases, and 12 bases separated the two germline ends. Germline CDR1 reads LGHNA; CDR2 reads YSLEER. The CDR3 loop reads CASSLQSGHTEAFF. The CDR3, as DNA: TGCGCCAGCAGCCTCCAATCAGGGCACACTGAAGCTTTCTTT.

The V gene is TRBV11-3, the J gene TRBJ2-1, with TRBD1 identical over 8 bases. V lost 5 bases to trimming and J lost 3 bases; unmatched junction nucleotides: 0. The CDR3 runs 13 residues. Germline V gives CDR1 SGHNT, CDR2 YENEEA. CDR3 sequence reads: CASSDRGYNEQFF. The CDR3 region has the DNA TGTGCCAGCAGCGACAGGGGCTACAATGAGCAGTTCTTC.

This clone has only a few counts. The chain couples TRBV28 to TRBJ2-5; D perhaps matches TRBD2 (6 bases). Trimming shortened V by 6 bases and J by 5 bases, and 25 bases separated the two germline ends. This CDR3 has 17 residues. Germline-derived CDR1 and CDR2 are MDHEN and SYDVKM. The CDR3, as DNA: TGTGCCAGCAGCGTAAGAGAGCAGGGCAAAGGGAGGGAGACCCAGTACTTC. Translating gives CASSVREQGKGRETQYF. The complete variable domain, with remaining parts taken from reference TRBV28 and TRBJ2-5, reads DVKVTQSSRYLVKRTGEKVFLECVQDMDHENMFWYRQDPGLGLRLIYFSYDVKMKEKGDIPEGYSVSREKKERFSLILESASTNQTSMYLCASSVREQGKGRETQYFGPGTRLLVL.

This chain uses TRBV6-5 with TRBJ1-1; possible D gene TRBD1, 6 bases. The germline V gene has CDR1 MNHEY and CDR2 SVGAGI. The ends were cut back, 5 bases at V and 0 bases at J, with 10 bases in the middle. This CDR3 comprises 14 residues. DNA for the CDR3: TGTGCCAGCAGTCGCCGGACAGTGAACACTGAAGCTTTCTTT. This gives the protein CASSRRTVNTEAFF.

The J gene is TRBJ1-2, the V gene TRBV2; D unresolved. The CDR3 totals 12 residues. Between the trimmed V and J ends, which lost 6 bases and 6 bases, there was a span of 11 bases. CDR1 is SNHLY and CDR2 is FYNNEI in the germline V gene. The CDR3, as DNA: TGTGCCAGCAGACGGTTAGTTAATGGCTACACCTTC. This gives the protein CASRRLVNGYTF.

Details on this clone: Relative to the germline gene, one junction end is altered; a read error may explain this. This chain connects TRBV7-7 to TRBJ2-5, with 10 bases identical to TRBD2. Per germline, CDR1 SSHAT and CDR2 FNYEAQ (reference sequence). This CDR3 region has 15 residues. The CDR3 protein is CASSKGLAGEETQYF. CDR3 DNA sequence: TGTGCTAGCAGCAAAGGCCTAGCGGGAGAGGAGACCCAGTACTTC.

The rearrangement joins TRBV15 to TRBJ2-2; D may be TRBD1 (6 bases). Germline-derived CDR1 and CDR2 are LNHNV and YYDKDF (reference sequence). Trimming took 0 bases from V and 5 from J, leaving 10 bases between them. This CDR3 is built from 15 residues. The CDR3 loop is CATSRDGQSTGELFF. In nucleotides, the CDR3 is TGTGCCACCAGCAGAGATGGACAGTCAACCGGGGAGCTGTTTTTT.

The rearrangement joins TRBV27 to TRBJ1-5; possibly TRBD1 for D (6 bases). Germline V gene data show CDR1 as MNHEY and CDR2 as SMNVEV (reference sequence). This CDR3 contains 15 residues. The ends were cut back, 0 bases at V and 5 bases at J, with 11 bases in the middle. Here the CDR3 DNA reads TGTGCCAGCAGTTTATCGTTGGACAGTCATCAGCCCCAGCATTTT. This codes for CASSLSLDSHQPQHF.

This chain's CDR3 is CASSQVVAERERNQPQHF. CDR3 in DNA: TGTGCCAGCAGCCAAGTGGTCGCGGAACGGGAGCGCAATCAGCCCCAGCATTTT. This sequence joins TRBV3-1 (or the pseudogene TRBV3-2) and TRBJ1-5; unclear D gene. In germline, CDR1 is LGHDT, CDR2 YNNKEL (reference sequence). The CDR3 is 18 residues long. Trimming took 1 base from V and 2 from J, leaving 18 bases between them.

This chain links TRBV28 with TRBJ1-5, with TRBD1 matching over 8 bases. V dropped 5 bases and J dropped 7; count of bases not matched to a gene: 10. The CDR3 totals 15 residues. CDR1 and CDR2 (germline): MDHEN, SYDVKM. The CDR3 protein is CASSLGQGGRQPQHF. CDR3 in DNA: TGTGCCAGCAGTCTCGGACAGGGAGGTAGACAGCCCCAGCATTTT.

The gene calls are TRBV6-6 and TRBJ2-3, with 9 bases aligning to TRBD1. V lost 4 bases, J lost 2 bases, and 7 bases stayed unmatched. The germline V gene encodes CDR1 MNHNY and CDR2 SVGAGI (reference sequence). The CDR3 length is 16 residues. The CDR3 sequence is CASSSPDRGNTDTQYF. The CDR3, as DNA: TGTGCCAGCAGTTCCCCGGACAGGGGCAACACAGATACGCAGTATTTT.

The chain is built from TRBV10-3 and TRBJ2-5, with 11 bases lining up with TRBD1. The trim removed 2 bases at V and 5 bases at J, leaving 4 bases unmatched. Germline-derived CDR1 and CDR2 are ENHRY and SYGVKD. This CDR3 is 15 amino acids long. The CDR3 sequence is CAISETDRGRETQYF. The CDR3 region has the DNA TGTGCCATCAGTGAGACGGACAGGGGGCGGGAGACCCAGTACTTC.

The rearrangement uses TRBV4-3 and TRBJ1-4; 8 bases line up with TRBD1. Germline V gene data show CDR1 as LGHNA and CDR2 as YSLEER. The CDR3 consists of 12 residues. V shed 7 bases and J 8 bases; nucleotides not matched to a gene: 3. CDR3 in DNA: TGCGCCAGCATGGACAGGGACGAAAAACTGTTTTTT. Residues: CASMDRDEKLFF.